This TCR beta chain was found in a study of molecular identifiers for immune sequencing clone quantification. Study findings and constraints: Clone sizes could be underestimated for highly expanded clones when identical TCR molecules share a barcode.

Notes on this clonotype: Antigen unknown.

Naive CD8 library inputs spanned about 19,000 to 1,000,000 sorted cells and 10%, 30% or 50% RNA. Sorting was used to obtain naive CD8 T cells (CD8+CD4-CCR7+CD45RA+). Previously described methods and listed TCR primers produced bulk TCR libraries. MiXCR was run by TCRdb on the PCR reads, yielding one entry per CDR3 protein. The sample carries hundreds of thousands of distinct CDR3 sequences, around 25% recorded once. Germline V gives CDR1 SGHTS, CDR2 YDEGEE. V lost 2 bases and J lost 0; bases outside the gene matches: 9. This CDR3 is built from 17 residues. The sequencing sample was made of naive CD8+ T cells from blood, with Jurkat cell RNA spiked in. Subset described: FACS-sorted CD8+CD4-CCR7+CD45RA+ naive T cells. The rearrangement links TRBV5-8 to TRBJ2-3, with 7 bases matching TRBD1. This TCR was sampled from a human donor in good health. Some libraries in this study had Jurkat cell RNA spiked in. The CDR3 DNA is TGTGCCAGCAGCTTTGGGACAGCAATATATAGCACAGATACGCAGTATTTT. Translating it yields CASSFGTAIYSTDTQYF.